These 22 T cell receptor beta chains came from one sample sequenced in a study of blood T cells in healthy people across ages. A second roughly 7 to 11 cycle PCR used barcoded and J-beta primers. MiXCR, run by TCRdb on the 5' RACE reads, gives a single entry per CDR3 protein. Of around 1,000,000 distinct CDR3 sequences listed, around 25% were seen once; the top ten hold approximately 0.75%. This same sample was also part of a study on T cells of mothers and their children.

Material: blood. Receptors originate from a girl aged 2 to 10 in good health.

About this clonotype: One junction end does not reproduce the germline sequence, and a read error may be involved. V gene TRBV11-2 combines with J gene TRBJ2-7; no firm D call. Per the germline V gene, CDR1 is SGHAT and CDR2 is FQNNGV. CDR3 size: 14 residues. The CDR3 protein is CASSLIRLQETQYF. CDR3 DNA: TGTGCCAGCAGCTTAATACGTCTTCAAGAGACCCAGTACTTT. Based on the CDR3 plus reference TRBV11-2 and TRBJ2-7, the full variable domain is EAGVAQSPRYKIIEKRQSVAFWCNPISGHATLYWYQQILGQGPKLLIQFQNNGVVDDSQLPKDRFSAERLKGVDSTLKIQPAKLEDSAVYLCASSLIRLQETQYFGPGTRLTVT.

V is TRBV9 and J is TRBJ1-1; D is unresolved. The CDR3 spans 12 residues. Germline loops: CDR1 SGDLS, CDR2 YYNGEE. The DNA for the CDR3 is TGTGCTAGCGGAGGGTACAACACTGAAGCTTTCTTT. It is translated as CASGGYNTEAFF.

This clonotype turned up a few times. The rearrangement joins TRBV29-1 to TRBJ2-2; D call uncertain. V lost 4 bases to trimming and J lost 4 bases, with 10 bases between them. CDR3 length: 13 amino acids. The germline CDR1 and CDR2 sequences are SQVTM and ANQGSEA. CDR3 loop: CSVAETGTGELFF. The CDR3 coding sequence is TGCAGCGTTGCGGAGACGGGCACCGGGGAGCTGTTTTTT.

Only a few counts were recorded for this clonotype. This chain joins TRBV20-1 and TRBJ2-3; D is undetermined. The CDR3 runs to 12 residues. Germline loops: CDR1 DFQATT, CDR2 SNEGSKA (reference sequence). Trimming left V 6 bases short and J 2 bases short, with 9 bases between. CDR3 amino acids: CSAREITDTQYF. CDR3 coding DNA: TGCAGTGCACGCGAGATCACAGATACGCAGTATTTT.

This clonotype was detected only a few times. The J gene is TRBJ2-1, the V gene TRBV11-2, with D possibly matching TRBD1 (5 bases). Germline V CDR1 and CDR2: SGHAT, FQNNGV. This CDR3 contains 16 residues. Trimming removed 0 bases from V and 4 bases from J, with 13 bases in between. The CDR3 protein is CASSLEVLGAYNEQFF. CDR3 coding DNA: TGTGCCAGCAGCTTAGAGGTTTTAGGGGCGTACAATGAGCAGTTCTTC.

The chain couples TRBV10-3 to TRBJ2-7; D might be TRBD1 or TRBD2, each matching 5 bases. This CDR3 is 16 amino acids long. V was cut by 0 bases and J by 0 bases, with 12 bases left in between. Germline V lookup: CDR1 ENHRY, CDR2 SYGVKD. DNA for the CDR3: TGTGCCATCAGTGAGTCGGGGGTTCAGAGCTCCTACGAGCAGTACTTC. Residues: CAISESGVQSSYEQYF.

This clonotype was observed a few times. This chain links TRBV7-2 with TRBJ2-2; D may correspond to TRBD1 or TRBD2 (5 bases each). Germline-derived CDR1 and CDR2 are SGHTA and FQGNSA. The CDR3 is made up of 14 amino acids. V gave up 5 bases and J gave up 7 bases, with 14 bases separating them. The chain's CDR3 is CASSRRRGVGELFF. The DNA of the CDR3 is TGTGCCAGCAGCCGACGGCGAGGGGTCGGGGAGCTGTTTTTT.

The chain carries TRBV20-1 and TRBJ2-5; D might be TRBD1 (6 bases). The germline V gene encodes CDR1 DFQATT and CDR2 SNEGSKA (reference sequence). The CDR3 extends over 15 amino acids. V shed 0 bases and J shed 5 bases, with 16 bases lying between them. The DNA of the CDR3 is TGCAGTGCTAGAGATAGACCACAGGGTATGGAGACCCAGTACTTC. Its protein is CSARDRPQGMETQYF.

This clonotype was observed a few times. A single base separates this from a much larger clone, so it may be a read error. This rearrangement joins TRBV2 to TRBJ2-5; 10 nucleotides align to TRBD2. The germline V gene has CDR1 SNHLY and CDR2 FYNNEI. The CDR3 has 15 residues. V trimming: 6 bases; J trimming: 1 base; junction bases outside the gene matches: 5. CDR3 protein: CASSITSGVQETQYF. CDR3 in DNA: TGTGCCAGCAGCATTACTAGCGGGGTCCAAGAGACCCAGTACTTC. The whole variable domain, filled in from reference TRBV2 and TRBJ2-5, reads EPEVTQTPSHQVTQMGQEVILRCVPISNHLYFYWYRQILGQKVEFLVSFYNNEISEKSEIFDDQFSVERPDGSNFTLKIRSTKLEDSAMYFCASSITSGVQETQYFGPGTRLLVL.

This clonotype was found a few times. One junction end disagrees with the germline gene, perhaps due to a read error. This chain uses TRBV6-1 with TRBJ1-2; D remains ambiguous. CDR3 size: 14 residues. The germline gives CDR1 MNHNS, CDR2 SASEGT. CDR3 loop: CVSSERKALYGYTF. CDR3 nucleotides: TGTGTCAGCAGTGAAAGGAAGGCGCTCTATGGCTACACCTTC.

The chain recombines TRBV5-1 with TRBJ2-5; a weak D match, TRBD2 (5 bases). CDR1 is SGHRS and CDR2 is YFSETQ in the germline V gene. The CDR3 sequence is 14 residues long. Trimming pared 5 bases from V and 5 bases from J, leaving 16 bases between. CDR3 in amino acids: CASRTILEWETQYF. As DNA, the CDR3 is TGCGCCAGCAGAACAATACTAGAGTGGGAGACCCAGTACTTC.

CDR3 DNA: TGTGCCAGCAGCCGACCTACAGGGGACACTGAAGCTTTCTTT. Translated, it gives CASSRPTGDTEAFF. V gene TRBV4-2 combines with J gene TRBJ1-1; TRBD1 matches 7 bases. Per the germline V gene, CDR1 is LGHNA and CDR2 is YNFKEQ. The length of the CDR3 is 14 residues. V was clipped by 4 bases and J by 3 bases; unmatched bases: 5.

This clonotype showed up just a few times. This rearrangement joins TRBV9 to TRBJ2-1; a weak D match, TRBD1 (6 bases). The DNA end favors TRBJ2-7, so the J call may be wrong. Germline CDR1 SGDLS, CDR2 YYNGEE. This CDR3 is built from 15 residues. The CDR3 spells CASSPPDRFSYEQYF. CDR3 coding DNA: TGTGCCAGCAGCCCCCCAGACAGGTTCTCCTACGAGCAGTACTTC.

This clonotype has more than one count but fewer than ten. J is TRBJ2-1 and V is TRBV6-2 or TRBV6-3; TRBD1 matches 9 bases. The V gene end was trimmed by 6 bases and the J gene end by 7 bases; junction bases not matched to a gene: 7. The CDR3 has 14 amino acids. Germline assignment: CDR1 MNHEY and CDR2 SVGEGT. The DNA of the CDR3 is TGTGCCAGCAGACAGGGGGCTCGGAAAAATGAGCAGTTCTTC. Amino acids: CASRQGARKNEQFF.

This sequence joins TRBV20-1 and TRBJ1-2; 7 bases are shared with TRBD1. From germline, CDR1 is DFQATT and CDR2 SNEGSKA (reference sequence). Trimming at V came to 3 bases and at J to 6 bases, leaving 4 bases not matched to a gene. The CDR3 consists of 12 residues. CDR3 amino acids: CSASPDRDGYTF. CDR3 coding DNA: TGCAGTGCTAGCCCCGACAGGGATGGCTACACCTTC.

This clonotype was seen only a few times. V is TRBV7-3 and J is TRBJ2-1, with 10 bases aligning to TRBD2. The CDR3 loop spans 15 amino acids. Germline-derived CDR1 and CDR2 are SGHTA and FQGTGA. Germline trimming cut 5 bases from V and 5 bases from J; bases unmatched to any gene: 6. Here the CDR3 DNA reads TGTGCCAGCAGCCGGGGACTAGCGTATGACAATGAGCAGTTCTTC. As protein: CASSRGLAYDNEQFF.

V and J are TRBV12-3 or TRBV12-4 and TRBJ2-1; D might be TRBD2 (6 bases). The CDR3 loop spans 17 amino acids. V was pared by 6 bases and J by 4 bases, with 22 bases between. In DNA, the CDR3 is TGTGCCAGCAGCCCTTCCCTACTAGCTGGAGGGTACAATGAGCAGTTCTTC. Translating gives CASSPSLLAGGYNEQFF.

The chain employs TRBV7-9 and TRBJ2-3, with D unclear. Germline V gives CDR1 SEHNR, CDR2 FQNEAQ (reference sequence). V shed 5 bases and J shed 10 bases, with 16 bases lying between them. The CDR3 loop spans 13 amino acids. This CDR3 reads CASSRVSGGAQYF. The CDR3 region has the DNA TGTGCCAGCAGCCGAGTCTCCGGCGGCGCGCAGTATTTT.

This clonotype has just a few counts. The rearrangement joins TRBV20-1 to TRBJ2-7; TRBD2 agrees at 13 bases. Germline lookup yields CDR1 DFQATT and CDR2 SNEGSKA (reference sequence). The CDR3 has 18 amino acids. V shed 5 bases and J 7 bases; nucleotides not matched to a gene: 20. In nucleotides, the CDR3 is TGCAGTGCTGGACCGTCCCTTAGGACCGGACTAGCGGGAGAGGAGCAGTACTTC. The encoded protein is CSAGPSLRTGLAGEEQYF.

This clonotype was found a few times. This chain joins TRBV7-8 and TRBJ2-5, with TRBD2 matching 9 bases. Gene TRBJ2-7 matches the end of the DNA better, so the J call may be wrong. Germline V lookup: CDR1 SGHVS, CDR2 FQNEAQ. This CDR3 is 15 amino acids long. The CDR3: CASSLEVTSGYEQYF. In DNA form, the CDR3 reads TGTGCCAGCAGCTTAGAGGTGACTAGCGGCTACGAGCAGTACTTC.

This clonotype was counted only a few times. The rearrangement links TRBV7-9 to TRBJ2-5, with 9 bases matching TRBD1. The CDR3 has 15 amino acids. Germline V CDR1 and CDR2: SEHNR, FQNEAQ (reference sequence). V trimming: 4 bases; J trimming: 4 bases; junction bases outside the gene matches: 7. This chain's CDR3 is CASSYGDREGETQYF. The DNA for the CDR3 is TGTGCCAGCAGCTACGGGGACAGGGAGGGAGAGACCCAGTACTTC.

This clonotype was observed a few times. The rearrangement links TRBV28 to TRBJ2-3; tentative D call: TRBD2 (5 bases). This CDR3 has 14 amino acids. V was clipped by 7 bases and J by 1 base, with 12 bases between them. The V gene's germline CDR1 is MDHEN and CDR2 SYDVKM. CDR3 residues: CASISGSRTDTQYF. CDR3 nucleotides: TGTGCCAGCATAAGCGGCAGTCGCACAGATACGCAGTATTTT. Looking up the rest from reference TRBV28 and TRBJ2-3 gives the full variable domain: DVKVTQSSRYLVKRTGEKVFLECVQDMDHENMFWYRQDPGLGLRLIYFSYDVKMKEKGDIPEGYSVSREKKERFSLILESASTNQTSMYLCASISGSRTDTQYFGPGTRLTVL.